This is a list of T cell receptor beta chains from one sample in a study of blood T cells in healthy people across ages. Via MiXCR, TCRdb re-called the 5' RACE reads, giving one row per CDR3 protein. The sample includes 850,000 to 1,000,000 distinct CDR3 sequences, roughly half of them seen just once. The sequencing input was blood. Receptors originate from a woman in her sixties in good health. Both conserved end residues are part of each CDR3. D genes are given only for firm matches. Clone size is not always given. Where it is, it says once, few, many or a class for expanded clones.

j_call: TRBJ2-2
d_call: .
clone_size: few
v_call: TRBV3-1
cdr3_length: 16
cdr3_nt: TGTGCCAGCAGCCCGAGAATAGCCTCGAACACCGGGGAGCTGTTTTTT
cdr3_aa: CASSPRIASNTGELFF

j_call: TRBJ1-2
d_call: TRBD1
clone_size: .
v_call: TRBV20-1
cdr3_length: 14
cdr3_nt: TGCAGTGCCCAGAAACTAGGGACAGGCTTAGGCTACACCTTC
cdr3_aa: CSAQKLGTGLGYTF

j_call: TRBJ2-1
d_call: .
clone_size: .
v_call: TRBV6-2/TRBV6-3
cdr3_length: 16
cdr3_nt: TGTGCCAGCAGTTACGCGACTAGGAGCGTCGGTAGTGAGCAGTTCTTC
cdr3_aa: CASSYATRSVGSEQFF

j_call: TRBJ2-4
d_call: .
clone_size: .
v_call: TRBV29-1
cdr3_length: 15
cdr3_nt: TGCAGCGTTGTGGGGCAGGGATCAGCCAAAAACATTCAGTACTTC
cdr3_aa: CSVVGQGSAKNIQYF

j_call: TRBJ2-6
d_call: .
clone_size: .
v_call: TRBV12-3/TRBV12-4
cdr3_length: 14
cdr3_nt: TGTGCCAGCAGTTTTGGCCGGGACACCGGCGTCCTGACTTTC
cdr3_aa: CASSFGRDTGVLTF

j_call: TRBJ2-1
d_call: .
clone_size: .
v_call: TRBV12-3/TRBV12-4
cdr3_length: 14
cdr3_nt: TGTGCCAGCAGTTATGCTACAGTCTATAATGAGCGGTTCTTC
cdr3_aa: CASSYATVYNERFF

j_call: TRBJ2-7
d_call: .
clone_size: few
v_call: TRBV27
cdr3_length: 10
cdr3_nt: TGTGCCAGCAACCCCTACGAGCAGTACTTC
cdr3_aa: CASNPYEQYF

j_call: TRBJ2-2
d_call: .
clone_size: .
v_call: TRBV20-1
cdr3_length: 17
cdr3_nt: TGCAGTGCCCAAGCAGGCCTTGGCAGGTCGAACACCGGGGAGCTGTTTTTT
cdr3_aa: CSAQAGLGRSNTGELFF

j_call: TRBJ2-1
d_call: TRBD2
clone_size: .
v_call: TRBV4-2
cdr3_length: 15
cdr3_nt: TGTGCCAGCAGCCAAGTTAGCGGGAAGAACAATGAGCAGTTCTTC
cdr3_aa: CASSQVSGKNNEQFF

j_call: TRBJ1-6
d_call: .
clone_size: .
v_call: TRBV7-2
cdr3_length: 14
cdr3_nt: TGTGCCAGCAGCTTGTACAGGGAGAATTCACCCCTCCACTTT
cdr3_aa: CASSLYRENSPLHF

j_call: TRBJ1-2
d_call: .
clone_size: once
v_call: TRBV12-3/TRBV12-4
cdr3_length: 13
cdr3_nt: TGTGCCAGCAGTGTAGGTGGCTTGGGGGGCTACACCTTC
cdr3_aa: CASSVGGLGGYTF

j_call: TRBJ2-5
d_call: TRBD1
clone_size: .
v_call: TRBV30
cdr3_length: 12
cdr3_nt: TGTGCCTCCGACAGGGGGTCAGAGACCCAGTACTTC
cdr3_aa: CASDRGSETQYF

j_call: TRBJ2-4
d_call: .
clone_size: .
v_call: TRBV7-2
cdr3_length: 18
cdr3_nt: TGTGCCAGCAGCTTAAATCCTGACAGAAGCCTAACAAAAAACATTCAGTACTTC
cdr3_aa: CASSLNPDRSLTKNIQYF

j_call: TRBJ2-3
d_call: .
clone_size: .
v_call: TRBV28
cdr3_length: 13
cdr3_nt: TGTGTCAGCCTGAGTTGGGCTACAGATACGCAGTATTTT
cdr3_aa: CVSLSWATDTQYF

j_call: TRBJ2-5
d_call: .
clone_size: few
v_call: TRBV28
cdr3_length: 16
cdr3_nt: TGTGCCAGCAGTTGGGACGGGGGCAGGAGGCAAGAGACCCAGTACTTC
cdr3_aa: CASSWDGGRRQETQYF

j_call: TRBJ2-5
d_call: TRBD2
clone_size: .
v_call: TRBV5-1
cdr3_length: 16
cdr3_nt: TGCGCCAGCAGCCCTGCCCAACTAGCGGGACCAGTGACCCAGTACTTC
cdr3_aa: CASSPAQLAGPVTQYF

j_call: TRBJ2-5
d_call: TRBD2
clone_size: .
v_call: TRBV12-3/TRBV12-4
cdr3_length: 18
cdr3_nt: TGTGCCAGCAGCTCCACCGGGACTAGCGGGAGAACAGAAGAGACCCAGTACTTC
cdr3_aa: CASSSTGTSGRTEETQYF

j_call: TRBJ2-6
d_call: .
clone_size: .
v_call: TRBV21-1
cdr3_length: 17
cdr3_nt: TGTGCAGGGGCGTGGGACAAGACTTGCTCTGGGGCCAACGTCCTGACTTTC
cdr3_aa: CAGAWDKTCSGANVLTF

j_call: TRBJ1-3
d_call: .
clone_size: few
v_call: TRBV12-3/TRBV12-4
cdr3_length: 14
cdr3_nt: TGTGCCAGCAGCCCCTGGGGCGTTGGAAACACCATATATTTT
cdr3_aa: CASSPWGVGNTIYF

j_call: TRBJ2-1
d_call: .
clone_size: .
v_call: TRBV6-2/TRBV6-3
cdr3_length: 14
cdr3_nt: TGTGCCAGCAACCGGGACGCAACCTACAATGAGCAGTTCTTC
cdr3_aa: CASNRDATYNEQFF

j_call: TRBJ2-2
d_call: TRBD2
clone_size: .
v_call: TRBV12-3/TRBV12-4
cdr3_length: 15
cdr3_nt: TGTGCCAGCAGTCCTTTTAGCGGGAGGACCGGGGAGCTGTTTTTT
cdr3_aa: CASSPFSGRTGELFF

j_call: TRBJ1-5
d_call: .
clone_size: .
v_call: TRBV27
cdr3_length: 15
cdr3_nt: TGTGCCAGCAAACCGGGCGGATATAGCAATCAGCCCCAGCATTTT
cdr3_aa: CASKPGGYSNQPQHF

j_call: TRBJ1-1
d_call: TRBD1
clone_size: .
v_call: TRBV9
cdr3_length: 19
cdr3_nt: TGTGCCAGCAGCGTAGTCCCCCCCGGACAGGAGAGCATGAACACTGAAGCTTTCTTT
cdr3_aa: CASSVVPPGQESMNTEAFF

j_call: TRBJ1-2
d_call: TRBD1
clone_size: .
v_call: TRBV4-3
cdr3_length: 16
cdr3_nt: TGCGCCAGCAGCCAAGATGGGACAGTAAAAAACTATGGCTACACCTTC
cdr3_aa: CASSQDGTVKNYGYTF

j_call: TRBJ1-2
d_call: .
clone_size: few
v_call: TRBV6-2/TRBV6-3
cdr3_length: 15
cdr3_nt: TGTGCCAGCAGTCCCCGGGGAGGAGCTAACTATGGCTACACCTTC
cdr3_aa: CASSPRGGANYGYTF

j_call: TRBJ1-5
d_call: .
clone_size: .
v_call: TRBV25-1
cdr3_length: 15
cdr3_nt: TGTGCCAGCAGTGAGCCCGGGACAAGAAATCAGCCCCAGCATTTT
cdr3_aa: CASSEPGTRNQPQHF

j_call: TRBJ1-2
d_call: TRBD1
clone_size: .
v_call: TRBV7-2
cdr3_length: 15
cdr3_nt: TGTGCCAGCAGCTTAGTTACAGGGACAGAGGATGGCTACACCTTC
cdr3_aa: CASSLVTGTEDGYTF

j_call: TRBJ2-7
d_call: .
clone_size: .
v_call: TRBV20-1
cdr3_length: 14
cdr3_nt: TGCAGTGCTAGAGACCCTGAGGGGTACCACGAGCAGTACTTC
cdr3_aa: CSARDPEGYHEQYF

j_call: TRBJ2-7
d_call: .
clone_size: once
v_call: TRBV5-6
cdr3_length: 16
cdr3_nt: TGTGCCAGCAGCCCTGACCGCCTCAGGAGCTCCTACGAGCAGTACTTC
cdr3_aa: CASSPDRLRSSYEQYF

j_call: TRBJ2-1
d_call: .
clone_size: .
v_call: TRBV7-9
cdr3_length: 16
cdr3_nt: TGTGCCAGCAGCATACCCCGAGGAAAACGGATCAATGAGCAGTTCTTC
cdr3_aa: CASSIPRGKRINEQFF

j_call: TRBJ2-7
d_call: .
clone_size: .
v_call: TRBV28
cdr3_length: 12
cdr3_nt: TGTGCCGGCAGTTTTCGTGTTCGCGAGCAGTACTTC
cdr3_aa: CAGSFRVREQYF

j_call: TRBJ2-1
d_call: TRBD2
clone_size: .
v_call: TRBV18
cdr3_length: 16
cdr3_nt: TGTGCCAGCTCACCACTACAAGCGGGAGGGCCCAATGAGCAGTTCTTC
cdr3_aa: CASSPLQAGGPNEQFF

j_call: TRBJ2-1
d_call: .
clone_size: once
v_call: TRBV7-9
cdr3_length: 15
cdr3_nt: TGTGCCAGCAGCCCCCGCGGGTCGGCCTACAATGAGCAGTTCTTC
cdr3_aa: CASSPRGSAYNEQFF

j_call: TRBJ2-7
d_call: TRBD1
clone_size: .
v_call: TRBV20-1
cdr3_length: 13
cdr3_nt: TGCAGTGCGCCCGGGACAGGGGACTACGAGCAGTACTTC
cdr3_aa: CSAPGTGDYEQYF

j_call: TRBJ1-1
d_call: TRBD1
clone_size: .
v_call: TRBV29-1
cdr3_length: 13
cdr3_nt: TGCAGCGTTGTTACAGGGGTTCCCCGTGAAGCTTTCTTT
cdr3_aa: CSVVTGVPREAFF

j_call: TRBJ2-1
d_call: TRBD2
clone_size: once
v_call: TRBV20-1
cdr3_length: 14
cdr3_nt: TGCAGTGCCCGCTGGGCGGGAGTTATAGATGAGCAGTTCTTC
cdr3_aa: CSARWAGVIDEQFF

j_call: TRBJ2-3
d_call: TRBD2
clone_size: .
v_call: TRBV6-6
cdr3_length: 17
cdr3_nt: TGTGCCAGCAGTTACTCTGGGACTAGCGGGAGGGCAGATACGCAGTATTTT
cdr3_aa: CASSYSGTSGRADTQYF